This T cell receptor (beta chain) was captured by sequencing in a study of T cells in Graves' hyperthyroidism and ophthalmopathy. This clonotype was seen ten or more times. The antigen is not known. Findings and limits, study-wide: Most thyroid clonotypes expanded above 0.001 were also detected in blood. Onset of ophthalmopathy came a median approximately 6.5 months after the model predicted it.

RNA transcripts served as the template for amplifying TCR beta CDR3 regions. First-round RT-PCR of the TCR CDR3 relied on the HTBI primer set. TCRdb reprocessed the multiplex PCR reads with MiXCR, giving one entry per CDR3 protein. This sample has a few hundred thousand distinct CDR3 sequences, with 40% to 55% found just once. CDR1 is SGHAT and CDR2 is FQNNGV in the germline V gene. The V segment lost 1 base and the J segment 3 bases; nucleotides outside the gene matches: 16. This CDR3 comprises 19 residues. This chain uses TRBV11-2 with TRBJ2-5; 8 positions match TRBD2. The source is a woman aged 18 to 35 with Graves' hyperthyroidism. Sequenced material: peripheral blood or thyroid tissue (not recorded which). This chain's CDR3 is CASSLGVVAGIRFEETQYF. The CDR3 DNA follows: TGTGCCAGCAGCTTAGGTGTAGTAGCGGGGATAAGGTTCGAAGAGACCCAGTACTTC.